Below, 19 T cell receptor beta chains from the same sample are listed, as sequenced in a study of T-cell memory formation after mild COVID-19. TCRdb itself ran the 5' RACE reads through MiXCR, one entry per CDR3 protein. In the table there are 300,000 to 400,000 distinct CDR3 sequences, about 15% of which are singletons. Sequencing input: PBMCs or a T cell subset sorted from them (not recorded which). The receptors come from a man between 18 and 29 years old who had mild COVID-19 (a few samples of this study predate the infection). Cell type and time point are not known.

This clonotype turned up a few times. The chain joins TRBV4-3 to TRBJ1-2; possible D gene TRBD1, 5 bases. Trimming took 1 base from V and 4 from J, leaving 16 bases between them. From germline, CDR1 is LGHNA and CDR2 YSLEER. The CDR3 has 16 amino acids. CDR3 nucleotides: TGCGCCAGCAGCCAAGGCAGGGAGGGAGGGGTCTATGGCTACACCTTC. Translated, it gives CASSQGREGGVYGYTF.

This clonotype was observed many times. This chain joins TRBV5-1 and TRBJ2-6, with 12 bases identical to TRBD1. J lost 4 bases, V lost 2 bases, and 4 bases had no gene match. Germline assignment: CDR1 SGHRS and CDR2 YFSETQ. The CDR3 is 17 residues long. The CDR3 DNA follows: TGCGCCAGCAGCTTTTTGGGACAGGGGGCCGGGGCCAACGTCCTGACTTTC. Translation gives CASSFLGQGAGANVLTF.

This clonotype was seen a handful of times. The CDR3 coding sequence is TGTGCCAGTAGTACCAGGACTAGCGGGGACCCAGATACGCAGTATTTT. Protein sequence: CASSTRTSGDPDTQYF. The rearrangement links TRBV19 to TRBJ2-3, with 12 bases that match TRBD2. Germline CDR1 is LNHDA and CDR2 is SQIVND (reference sequence). The CDR3 loop spans 16 amino acids. Unmatched junction bases numbered 6, after V lost 4 bases and J lost 4 bases.

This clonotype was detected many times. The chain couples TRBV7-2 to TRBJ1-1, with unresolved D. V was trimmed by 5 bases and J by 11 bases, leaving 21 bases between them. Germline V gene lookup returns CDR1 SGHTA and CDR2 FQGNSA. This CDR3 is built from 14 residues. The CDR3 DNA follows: TGTGCCAGCAGCCTACAGCTTGACGACCCTCGTGCTTTCTTT. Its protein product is CASSLQLDDPRAFF.

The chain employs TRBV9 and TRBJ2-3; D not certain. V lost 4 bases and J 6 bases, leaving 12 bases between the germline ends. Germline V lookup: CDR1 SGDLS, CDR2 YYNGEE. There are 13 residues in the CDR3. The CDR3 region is CASSSDAGDTQYF. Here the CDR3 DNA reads TGTGCCAGCAGCTCCGACGCCGGGGATACGCAGTATTTT.

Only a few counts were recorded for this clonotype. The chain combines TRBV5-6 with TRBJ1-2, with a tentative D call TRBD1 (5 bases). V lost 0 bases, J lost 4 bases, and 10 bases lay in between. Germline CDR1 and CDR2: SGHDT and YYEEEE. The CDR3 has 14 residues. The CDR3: CASSLVGAGYGYTF. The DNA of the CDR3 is TGTGCCAGCAGCTTGGTCGGGGCCGGCTATGGCTACACCTTC.

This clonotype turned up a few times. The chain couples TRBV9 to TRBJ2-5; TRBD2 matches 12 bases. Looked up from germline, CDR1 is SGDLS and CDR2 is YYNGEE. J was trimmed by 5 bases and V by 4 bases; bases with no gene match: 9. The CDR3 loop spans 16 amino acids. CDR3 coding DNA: TGTGCCAGCAGCATCACTAGCGGGGGGCCTTCGGAGACCCAGTACTTC. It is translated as CASSITSGGPSETQYF.

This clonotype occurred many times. CDR3: CASRGGPTDTQYF. For the CDR3, the DNA is TGTGCCAGCAGAGGAGGGCCCACAGATACGCAGTATTTT. The V and J genes are TRBV6-5 and TRBJ2-3; D possibly corresponds to TRBD2 (6 bases). The CDR3 sequence is 13 residues long. The ends were cut back, 6 bases at V and 2 bases at J, with 9 bases in the middle. CDR1 is MNHEY and CDR2 is SVGAGI in the germline V gene.

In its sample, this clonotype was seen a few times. The CDR3 region is CASSLASGGVKQFF. The CDR3 nucleotides read TGTGCCAGCAGCTTAGCCAGCGGGGGCGTTAAGCAGTTCTTC. The rearrangement uses TRBV7-9 and TRBJ2-1; 8 bases map to TRBD2. Germline CDR1 is SEHNR and CDR2 is FQNEAQ (reference sequence). Losses at the gene ends were 0 bases for V and 11 bases for J; bases not matched to a gene: 6. The CDR3 is 14 amino acids.

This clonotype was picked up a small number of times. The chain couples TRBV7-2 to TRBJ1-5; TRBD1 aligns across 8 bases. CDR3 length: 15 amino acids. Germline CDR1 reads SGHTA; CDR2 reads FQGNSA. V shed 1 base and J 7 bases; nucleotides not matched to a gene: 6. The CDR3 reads CASSLEDRVGQPQHF. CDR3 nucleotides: TGTGCCAGCAGCTTAGAGGACAGGGTCGGGCAGCCCCAGCATTTT.

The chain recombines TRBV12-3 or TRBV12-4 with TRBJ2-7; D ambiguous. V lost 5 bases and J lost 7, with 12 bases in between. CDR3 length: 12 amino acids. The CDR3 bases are TGTGCCAGCAGTACGAATCCTAGGGAGCAGTACTTC. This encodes CASSTNPREQYF.

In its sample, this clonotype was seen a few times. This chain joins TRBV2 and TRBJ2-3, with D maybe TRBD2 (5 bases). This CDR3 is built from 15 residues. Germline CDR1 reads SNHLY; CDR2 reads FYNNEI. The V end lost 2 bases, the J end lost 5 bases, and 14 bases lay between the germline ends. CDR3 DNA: TGTGCCAGCAGTGAAAGGATGAGTCGGGGAGATACGCAGTATTTT. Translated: CASSERMSRGDTQYF.

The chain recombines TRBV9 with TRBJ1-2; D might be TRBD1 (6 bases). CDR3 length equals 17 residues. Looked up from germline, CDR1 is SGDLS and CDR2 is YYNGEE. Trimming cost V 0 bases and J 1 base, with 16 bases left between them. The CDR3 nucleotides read TGTGCCAGCAGCGTAGCCGTTCCGGGGGGCGATAACTATGGCTACACCTTC. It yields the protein CASSVAVPGGDNYGYTF.

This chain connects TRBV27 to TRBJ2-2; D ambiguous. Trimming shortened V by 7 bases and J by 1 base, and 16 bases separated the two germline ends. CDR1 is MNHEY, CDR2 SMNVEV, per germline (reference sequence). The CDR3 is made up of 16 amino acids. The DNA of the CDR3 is TGTGCCAGCACTATTGGCGAAGGGCTGAACACCGGGGAGCTGTTTTTT. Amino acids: CASTIGEGLNTGELFF.

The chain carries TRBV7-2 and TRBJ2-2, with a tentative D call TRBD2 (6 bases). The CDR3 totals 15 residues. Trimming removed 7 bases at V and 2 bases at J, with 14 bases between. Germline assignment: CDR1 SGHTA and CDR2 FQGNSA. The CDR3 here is CASTPTGTNTGELFF. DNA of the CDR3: TGTGCCAGCACCCCAACCGGGACTAACACCGGGGAGCTGTTTTTT.

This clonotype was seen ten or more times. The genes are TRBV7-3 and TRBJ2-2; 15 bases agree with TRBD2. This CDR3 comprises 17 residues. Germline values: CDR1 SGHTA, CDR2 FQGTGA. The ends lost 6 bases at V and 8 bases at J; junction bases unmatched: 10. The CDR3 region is CASSPSGTSGGTGELFF. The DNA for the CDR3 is TGTGCCAGCAGTCCTTCCGGGACTAGCGGGGGGACGGGGGAGCTGTTTTTT. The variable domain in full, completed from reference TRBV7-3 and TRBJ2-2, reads GAGVSQTPSNKVTEKGKYVELRCDPISGHTALYWYRQSLGQGPEFLIYFQGTGAADDSGLPNDRFFAVRPEGSVSTLKIQRTERGDSAVYLCASSPSGTSGGTGELFFGEGSRLTVL.

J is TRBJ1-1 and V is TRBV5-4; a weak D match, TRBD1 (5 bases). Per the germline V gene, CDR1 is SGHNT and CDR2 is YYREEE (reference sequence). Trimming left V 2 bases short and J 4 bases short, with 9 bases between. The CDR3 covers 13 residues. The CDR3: CASSFQGFTEAFF. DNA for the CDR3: TGTGCCAGCAGCTTTCAGGGCTTCACTGAAGCTTTCTTT.

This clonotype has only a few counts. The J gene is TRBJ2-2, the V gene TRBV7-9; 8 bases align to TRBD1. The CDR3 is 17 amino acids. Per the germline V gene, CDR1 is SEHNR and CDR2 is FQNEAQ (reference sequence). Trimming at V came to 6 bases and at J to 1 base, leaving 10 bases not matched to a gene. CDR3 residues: CASSGTDRALNTGELFF. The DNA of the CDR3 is TGTGCCAGCAGTGGGACGGACAGGGCGTTGAACACCGGGGAGCTGTTTTTT.

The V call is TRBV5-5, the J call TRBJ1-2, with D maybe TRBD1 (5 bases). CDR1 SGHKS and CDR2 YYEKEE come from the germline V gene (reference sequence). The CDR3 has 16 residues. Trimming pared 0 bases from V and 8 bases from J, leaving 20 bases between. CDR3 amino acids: CASSLAPGREREGYTF. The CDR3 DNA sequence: TGTGCCAGCAGCTTGGCCCCCGGCAGGGAGCGAGAGGGCTACACCTTC.